Listed here are 30 T cell receptor beta chains from one sample, sequenced in a study of cytomegalovirus exposure and HLA in healthy donors. In the PCR, 60 Vbeta and 13 Jbeta primers were used. Using immunoSEQ multiplex PCR, the repertoire was profiled, and TCRdb retains in-frame clones only, with some absent. The sample has some 130,000 clones, approximately 83% seen once; the top ten hold 1% to 1.5%. Material for sequencing was PBMCs. The receptors derive from a girl aged 2 to 9 in good health and CMV-seronegative.

This sequence joins TRBV5-1 and TRBJ2-3; 10 bases fit TRBD2. Trimming took 4 bases from V and 4 from J; bases not matched to a gene: 0. Germline values: CDR1 SGHRS, CDR2 YFSETQ. This CDR3 region has 13 residues. This CDR3 is CASSLAGADTQYF. CDR3 sequence (DNA): TGCGCCAGCAGCCTAGCGGGGGCAGATACGCAGTATTTT.

There are a few counts of this clone. The chain uses TRBV7-8 and TRBJ2-5; D gene uncertain. V lost 1 base and J 5 bases, leaving 5 bases between the germline ends. There are 12 residues in the CDR3. Germline-derived CDR1 and CDR2 are SGHVS and FQNEAQ. The CDR3, as DNA: TGTGCCAGCAGCTTAGTCTCCGAGACCCAGTACTTC. This translates into CASSLVSETQYF.

The J gene is TRBJ1-6, the V gene TRBV27; 8 bases match TRBD1. In germline, CDR1 is MNHEY, CDR2 SMNVEV (reference sequence). The CDR3 has 16 residues. Trimming took 2 bases from V and 5 from J; bases not matched to a gene: 5. The CDR3 nucleotides read TGTGCCAGCAGTTTACAGGGGGCGGGTCATAATTCACCCCTCCACTTT. This translates into CASSLQGAGHNSPLHF.

A few counts support this clone. This chain connects TRBV4-2 to TRBJ1-5, with 7 bases matching TRBD1. With 1 base clipped from V and 9 bases from J, the junction kept 12 bases outside the gene matches. CDR3 length equals 16 residues. Germline V gene data show CDR1 as LGHNA and CDR2 as YNFKEQ. The CDR3 protein is CASSQGWDSMPWPQHF. The DNA for the CDR3 is TGTGCCAGCAGCCAAGGGTGGGACAGTATGCCCTGGCCCCAGCATTTT.

A remark on this clone: The sample holds other DNA sequences that translate to the same CDR3. V is TRBV2 and J is TRBJ1-5, with TRBD1 matching over 7 bases. Unmatched junction bases numbered 1, after V lost 3 bases and J lost 2 bases. The CDR3 is 14 residues long. Per the germline V gene, CDR1 is SNHLY and CDR2 is FYNNEI. CDR3 nucleotide sequence: TGTGCCAGCAGTGAGGGGACAGGCAATCAGCCCCAGCATTTT. Translation: CASSEGTGNQPQHF. The variable domain in full, with the rest retrieved from reference TRBV2 and TRBJ1-5, is EPEVTQTPSHQVTQMGQEVILRCVPISNHLYFYWYRQILGQKVEFLVSFYNNEISEKSEIFDDQFSVERPDGSNFTLKIRSTKLEDSAMYFCASSEGTGNQPQHFGDGTRLSIL.

The sample holds a few counts of this clone. The chain is built from TRBV27 and TRBJ1-1; unclear D gene. The CDR3 covers 15 residues. Looked up from germline, CDR1 is MNHEY and CDR2 is SMNVEV (reference sequence). The V end was cut by 10 bases, the J end by 3 bases, with 21 bases between. The chain's CDR3 is CATRPAHRRDTEAFF. In DNA, the CDR3 is TGTGCCACCCGACCCGCACATAGGAGGGACACTGAAGCTTTCTTT.

The chain is built from TRBV6-5 and TRBJ1-2, with 7 bases that match TRBD1. The CDR3 runs to 14 residues. The germline CDR1 and CDR2 sequences are MNHEY and SVGAGI. Trimming removed 7 bases from V and 4 bases from J; junction bases left unmatched: 9. The CDR3 coding sequence is TGTGCCAGCAAAGGGACAGCGAGTTCCTATGGCTACACCTTC. Amino acid sequence: CASKGTASSYGYTF.

The V and J genes are TRBV7-9 and TRBJ2-2; D uncertain. The CDR3 extends over 13 amino acids. Germline V gives CDR1 SEHNR, CDR2 FQNEAQ (reference sequence). V lost 6 bases and J 4 bases, leaving 9 bases between the germline ends. CDR3 nucleotide sequence: TGTGCCAGCAGTATTACGGGCACCGGGGAGCTGTTTTTT. Amino acids: CASSITGTGELFF.

The chain is built from TRBV12-5 and TRBJ2-3, with D perhaps TRBD2 (5 bases). The ends were cut back, 0 bases at V and 0 bases at J, with 10 bases in the middle. This CDR3 contains 16 residues. Per the germline V gene, CDR1 is LGHNT and CDR2 is FRNRAP. This CDR3 is CASGLVPGISTDTQYF. CDR3 coding DNA: TGTGCTAGTGGTTTGGTACCGGGGATTAGCACAGATACGCAGTATTTT.

The chain couples TRBV4-3 to TRBJ1-2, with TRBD1 as a possible D gene (5 bases). This CDR3 is 15 amino acids long. Germline CDR1 is LGHNA and CDR2 is YSLEER. Trimming cost V 0 bases and J 4 bases, with 12 bases left between them. The CDR3 reads CASSQDRGPGYGYTF. CDR3 sequence (DNA): TGCGCCAGCAGCCAAGATAGGGGCCCGGGCTATGGCTACACCTTC.

The chain links TRBV18 to TRBJ2-1, with TRBD2 identical over 10 bases. CDR1 and CDR2 (germline): KGHSH, LQKENI. The CDR3 totals 18 residues. The V segment lost 2 bases and the J segment 7 bases; nucleotides outside the gene matches: 14. The DNA for the CDR3 is TGTGCCAGCTCACCAATTAGCGGGAGGCCAACCAAGAGGAATGAGCAGTTCTTC. Its translation: CASSPISGRPTKRNEQFF.

The chain has TRBV12-5 and TRBJ1-5, with TRBD1 identical over 10 bases. CDR3 length: 21 residues. From germline, CDR1 is LGHNT and CDR2 FRNRAP. J gave up 5 bases and V 4 bases, and 23 bases lay outside the gene matches. The CDR3 DNA reads as TGTGCTAGTGGTTGGGGTGTCCCCACGCCCCGGGACAGGGGCTCCGATCAGCCCCAGCATTTT. This gives the protein CASGWGVPTPRDRGSDQPQHF.

The chain uses TRBV30 and TRBJ1-4; 8 nucleotides match TRBD1. The germline V gene has CDR1 GTSNPN and CDR2 SVGIG (reference sequence). V trimming: 1 base; J trimming: 8 bases; junction bases outside the gene matches: 6. This CDR3 contains 14 residues. The CDR3 reads CAWSAGQVDEKLFF. DNA for the CDR3: TGTGCCTGGAGTGCGGGACAGGTGGACGAAAAACTGTTTTTT.

This chain connects TRBV18 to TRBJ1-5; D gene uncertain. There are 14 residues in the CDR3. Deletions cut 2 bases from V and 3 bases from J, with 8 bases between. Germline V gives CDR1 KGHSH, CDR2 LQKENI. CDR3 sequence reads: CASSPGLDNQPQHF. The CDR3 bases are TGTGCCAGCTCACCAGGGCTCGACAATCAGCCCCAGCATTTT.

The V call is TRBV5-3, the J call TRBJ1-5; the D is unclear. TRBV5-3 has ORF status, its function being uncertain. The CDR3 length is 22 residues. V dropped 0 bases and J dropped 6 bases, with 34 bases sitting between them. The CDR3 is CARSLDQRVFGPPRDRRQPQHF. CDR3 nucleotide sequence: TGTGCCAGAAGCTTGGATCAGAGGGTTTTCGGGCCGCCGAGGGATAGGCGTCAGCCCCAGCATTTT.

V usage is TRBV7-9 and J usage is TRBJ1-1, with 7 positions matching TRBD1. The junction had 10 bases not matched to a gene; V was cut back by 1 base and J by 5 bases. CDR1 is SEHNR, CDR2 FQNEAQ, per germline (reference sequence). The CDR3 contains 16 residues. The CDR3 DNA reads as TGTGCCAGCAGCTTAGATCAGACAGGGAAGAGGACTGAAGCTTTCTTT. Its protein is CASSLDQTGKRTEAFF.

The genes are TRBV7-8 and TRBJ1-5; D might be TRBD1 (6 bases). Trimming pared 1 base from V and 3 bases from J, leaving 13 bases between. The CDR3 consists of 16 residues. CDR1 is SGHVS, CDR2 FQNEAQ, per germline. CDR3 amino acids: CASSLGQAYFNQPQHF. Here the CDR3 DNA reads TGTGCCAGCAGCTTAGGACAGGCTTACTTCAATCAGCCCCAGCATTTT.

This clone turned up a few times. CDR3 in amino acids: CASSPGTPNVLTF. The CDR3, as DNA: TGCGCCAGCAGCCCAGGGACACCCAACGTCCTGACTTTC. The gene calls are TRBV5-1 and TRBJ2-6, with a possible D match to TRBD1 (6 bases). This CDR3 contains 13 residues. The V and J ends lost 4 bases and 8 bases respectively, with 10 bases between them. CDR1 and CDR2 (germline): SGHRS, YFSETQ.

This clone was recorded a few times. V and J are TRBV7-9 and TRBJ2-7, with 7 bases lining up with TRBD2. CDR1 SEHNR and CDR2 FQNEAQ come from the germline V gene (reference sequence). The CDR3 consists of 12 residues. CDR3 protein: CGSQRETYEQYF. The CDR3, as DNA: TGTGGGTCACAGCGGGAAACCTACGAGCAGTACTTC. Using reference TRBV7-9 and TRBJ2-7 for the parts outside the CDR3, the full variable domain is DTGVSQNPRHKITKRGQNVTFRCDPISEHNRLYWYRQTLGQGPEFLTYFQNEAQLEKSRLLSDRFSAERPKGSFSTLEIQRTEQGDSAMYLCGSQRETYEQYFGPGTRLTVT.

The rearrangement links TRBV29-1 to TRBJ2-3; possibly TRBD2 for D (5 bases). CDR3 size: 14 residues. Germline CDR1 reads SQVTM; CDR2 reads ANQGSEA. The V end lost 5 bases, the J end lost 2 bases, and 14 bases lay between the germline ends. The CDR3 DNA is TGCAGCGTTTGTGGGAGCGAACACACAGATACGCAGTATTTT. This codes for CSVCGSEHTDTQYF.

This rearrangement joins TRBV6-1 to TRBJ1-5, with 7 bases that match TRBD1. The V gene end was trimmed by 6 bases and the J gene end by 5 bases; junction bases not matched to a gene: 4. Germline CDR1 reads MNHNS; CDR2 reads SASEGT. This CDR3 is 13 amino acids long. DNA of the CDR3: TGTGCCAGCAGGTTACAGGGGTATCAGCCCCAGCATTTT. Its protein is CASRLQGYQPQHF.

The chain carries TRBV4-3 and TRBJ2-1, with TRBD2 matching over 10 bases. CDR1 is LGHNA and CDR2 is YSLEER in the germline V gene. This CDR3 spans 16 amino acids. Germline trimming cut 0 bases from V and 4 bases from J; bases unmatched to any gene: 3. The CDR3 nucleotides read TGCGCCAGCAGCCAAGAATATAGCGGGGGGTACAATGAGCAGTTCTTC. Translation gives CASSQEYSGGYNEQFF.

This clone was seen once. This chain uses TRBV6-6 with TRBJ2-2, with D hard to call. V gave up 1 base and J gave up 5 bases, with 11 bases separating them. The CDR3 totals 15 residues. Germline V lookup: CDR1 MNHNY, CDR2 SVGAGI (reference sequence). The CDR3 sequence is CASSYFNHATGELFF. CDR3 in DNA: TGTGCCAGCAGTTACTTTAACCACGCGACCGGGGAGCTGTTTTTT.

The gene calls are TRBV4-2 and TRBJ1-1; no clear D gene. The germline V gene has CDR1 LGHNA and CDR2 YNFKEQ. The CDR3 is 13 residues long. Trimming left V 5 bases short and J 7 bases short, with 14 bases between. In DNA form, the CDR3 reads TGTGCCAGCAGCGAAGCGGGTGCCCTTGAAGCTTTCTTT. As protein: CASSEAGALEAFF.

The chain uses TRBV19 and TRBJ2-7, with 8 bases fitting TRBD1. Trimming cost V 5 bases and J 6 bases; bases outside gene matches: 6. The germline V gene encodes CDR1 LNHDA and CDR2 SQIVND (reference sequence). The CDR3 has 13 amino acids. The CDR3 DNA is TGTGCCAGTAGTTCCCGGACAGGGACCGAGCAGTACTTC. Amino acids: CASSSRTGTEQYF.

This clone occurred a few times. This rearrangement joins TRBV19 to TRBJ1-5; maybe TRBD1 (5 bases). Trimming shortened V by 7 bases and J by 6 bases, and 13 bases separated the two germline ends. Germline lookup yields CDR1 LNHDA and CDR2 SQIVND (reference sequence). This CDR3 region has 13 residues. The CDR3 DNA follows: TGTGCCAGTAACCCCCAGGGCCCTCAGCCCCAGCATTTT. Amino acids: CASNPQGPQPQHF.

J is TRBJ1-4 and V is TRBV6-1, with D unclear. The CDR3 spans 11 residues. The V gene's germline CDR1 is MNHNS and CDR2 SASEGT. Deletions cut 4 bases from V and 8 bases from J, with 5 bases between. CDR3 protein: CASSVGEKLFF. The CDR3 DNA reads TGTGCCAGCAGTGTTGGCGAAAAACTGTTTTTT.

The chain has TRBV7-3 and TRBJ2-3, with TRBD2 identical over 7 bases. This CDR3 is 15 amino acids long. Germline-derived CDR1 and CDR2 are SGHTA and FQGTGA. V gave up 2 bases and J gave up 2 bases; unmatched junction bases: 4. CDR3 sequence reads: CASSLGGDLTDTQYF. Written as DNA, the CDR3 is TGTGCCAGCAGCTTAGGGGGGGATCTCACAGATACGCAGTATTTT.

CDR3 bases: TGTGCCAGCAGCCCACTGGCGGTAAGCTCCTACAATGAGCAGTTCTTC. Translating gives CASSPLAVSSYNEQFF. The chain recombines TRBV9 with TRBJ2-1; no definite D call. V was pared by 4 bases and J by 0 bases, with 14 bases between. The CDR3 length is 16 residues. Germline V CDR1 and CDR2: SGDLS, YYNGEE.

The chain is built from TRBV6-1 and TRBJ1-2; D ambiguous. The CDR3 is 14 residues long. Trimming shortened V by 5 bases and J by 3 bases, and 13 bases separated the two germline ends. Germline CDR1 and CDR2: MNHNS and SASEGT. CDR3 sequence reads: CASSFRTDYYGYTF. The CDR3, as DNA: TGTGCCAGCAGTTTCCGGACGGACTACTATGGCTACACCTTC.